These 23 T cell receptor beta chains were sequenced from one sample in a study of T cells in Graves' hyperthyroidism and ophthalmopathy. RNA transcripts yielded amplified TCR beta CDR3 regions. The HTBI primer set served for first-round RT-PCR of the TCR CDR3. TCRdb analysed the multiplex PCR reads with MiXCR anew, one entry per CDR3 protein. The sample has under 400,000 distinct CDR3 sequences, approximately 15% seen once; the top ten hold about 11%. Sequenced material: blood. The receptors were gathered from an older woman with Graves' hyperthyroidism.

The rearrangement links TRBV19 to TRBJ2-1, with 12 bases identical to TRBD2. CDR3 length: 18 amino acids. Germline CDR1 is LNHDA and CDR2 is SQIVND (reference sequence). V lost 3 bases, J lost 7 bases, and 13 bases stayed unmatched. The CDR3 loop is CASSIGLAGLGSANEQFF. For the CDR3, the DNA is TGTGCCAGTAGTATCGGACTAGCGGGACTGGGGAGTGCGAATGAGCAGTTCTTC.

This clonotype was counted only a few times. CDR3 sequence reads: CSVVQSSGNTIYF. In DNA form, the CDR3 reads TGCAGCGTTGTTCAGAGCTCTGGAAACACCATATATTTT. The J gene is TRBJ1-3, the V gene TRBV29-1; D unclear. The CDR3 runs to 13 residues. Trimming removed 4 bases from V and 0 bases from J, with 7 bases in between. Germline assignment: CDR1 SQVTM and CDR2 ANQGSEA.

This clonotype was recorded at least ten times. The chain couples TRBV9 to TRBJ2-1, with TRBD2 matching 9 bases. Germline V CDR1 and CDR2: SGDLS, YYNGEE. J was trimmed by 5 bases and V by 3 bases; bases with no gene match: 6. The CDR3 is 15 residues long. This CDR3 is CASSGLAGANNEQFF. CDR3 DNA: TGTGCCAGCAGCGGGTTAGCGGGAGCGAACAATGAGCAGTTCTTC.

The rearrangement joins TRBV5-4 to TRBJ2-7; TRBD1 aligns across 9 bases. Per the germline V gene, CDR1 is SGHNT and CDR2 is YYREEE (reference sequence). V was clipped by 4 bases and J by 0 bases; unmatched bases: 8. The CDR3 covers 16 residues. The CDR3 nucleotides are TGTGCCAGCAGCGAGTCGACAGGGGGGAGCTCCTACGAGCAGTACTTC. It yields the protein CASSESTGGSSYEQYF. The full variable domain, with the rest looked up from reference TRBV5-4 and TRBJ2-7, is ETGVTQSPTHLIKTRGQQVTLRCSSQSGHNTVSWYQQALGQGPQFIFQYYREEENGRGNFPPRFSGLQFPNYSSELNVNALELDDSALYLCASSESTGGSSYEQYFGPGTRLTVT.

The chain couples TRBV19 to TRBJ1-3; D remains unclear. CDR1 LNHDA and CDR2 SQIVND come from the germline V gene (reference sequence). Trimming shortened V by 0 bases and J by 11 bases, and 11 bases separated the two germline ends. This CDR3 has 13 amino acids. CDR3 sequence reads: CASSIEGPRAIYF. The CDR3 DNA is TGTGCCAGTAGTATAGAAGGGCCGAGGGCCATATATTTT.

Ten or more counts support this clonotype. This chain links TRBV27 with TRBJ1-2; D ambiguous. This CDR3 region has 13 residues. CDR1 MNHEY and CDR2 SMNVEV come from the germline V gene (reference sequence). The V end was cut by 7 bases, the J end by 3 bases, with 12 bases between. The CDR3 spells CASTTSLDYGYTF. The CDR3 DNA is TGTGCCAGCACTACGAGTCTGGACTATGGCTACACCTTC.

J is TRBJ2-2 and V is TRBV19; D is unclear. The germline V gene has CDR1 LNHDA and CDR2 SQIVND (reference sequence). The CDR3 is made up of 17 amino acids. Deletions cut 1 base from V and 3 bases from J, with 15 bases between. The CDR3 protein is CASSIVSRGWDTGELFF. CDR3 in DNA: TGTGCCAGTAGTATAGTATCGAGAGGTTGGGACACCGGGGAGCTGTTTTTT.

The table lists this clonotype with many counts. CDR3 DNA sequence: TGTGCCAGCAGCCCTTCCCTGGAGCAGTACTTC. As protein: CASSPSLEQYF. V usage is TRBV9 and J usage is TRBJ2-7; D not resolved. V lost 4 bases, J lost 7 bases, and 9 bases lay in between. CDR1 and CDR2 (germline): SGDLS, YYNGEE. The CDR3 is 11 amino acids.

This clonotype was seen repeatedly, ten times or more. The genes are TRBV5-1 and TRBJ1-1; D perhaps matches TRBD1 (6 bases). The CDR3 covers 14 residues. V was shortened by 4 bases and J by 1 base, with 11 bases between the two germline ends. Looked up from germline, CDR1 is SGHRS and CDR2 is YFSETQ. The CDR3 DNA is TGCGCCAGCAGCCCTGACAGGCCGAACACTGAAGCTTTCTTT. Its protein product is CASSPDRPNTEAFF.

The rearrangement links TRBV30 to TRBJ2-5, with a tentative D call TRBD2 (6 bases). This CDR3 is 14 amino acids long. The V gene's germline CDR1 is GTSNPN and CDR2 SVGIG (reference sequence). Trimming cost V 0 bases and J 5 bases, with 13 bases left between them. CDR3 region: CAWSVLEGLETQYF. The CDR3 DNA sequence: TGTGCCTGGAGTGTACTGGAGGGGCTGGAGACCCAGTACTTC.

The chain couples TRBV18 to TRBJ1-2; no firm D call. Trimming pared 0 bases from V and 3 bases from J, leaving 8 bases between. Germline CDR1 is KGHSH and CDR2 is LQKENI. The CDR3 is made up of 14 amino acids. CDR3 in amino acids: CASSPPRRDYGYTF. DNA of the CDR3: TGTGCCAGCTCACCACCGCGTCGGGACTATGGCTACACCTTC.

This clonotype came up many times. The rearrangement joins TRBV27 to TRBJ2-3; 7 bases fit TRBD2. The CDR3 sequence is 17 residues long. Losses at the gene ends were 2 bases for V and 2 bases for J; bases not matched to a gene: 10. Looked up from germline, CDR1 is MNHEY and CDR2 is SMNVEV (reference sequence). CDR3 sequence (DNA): TGTGCCAGCAGTTTAAGGTGGTTGGGACTACTCACAGATACGCAGTATTTT. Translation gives CASSLRWLGLLTDTQYF.

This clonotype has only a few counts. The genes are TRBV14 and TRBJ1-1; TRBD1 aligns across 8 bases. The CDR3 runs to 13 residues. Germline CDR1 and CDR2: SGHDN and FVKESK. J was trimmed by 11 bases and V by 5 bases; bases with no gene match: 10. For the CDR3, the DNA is TGTGCCAGCAGCTTCACCGGGACAGGTGGGGCTTTCTTT. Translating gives CASSFTGTGGAFF.

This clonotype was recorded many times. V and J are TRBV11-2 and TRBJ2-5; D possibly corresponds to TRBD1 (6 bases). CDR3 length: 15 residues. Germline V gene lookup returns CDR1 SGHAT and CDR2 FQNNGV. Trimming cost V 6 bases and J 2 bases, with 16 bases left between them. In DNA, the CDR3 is TGTGCCAGCAGACAACCGGGACAAAAACAAGAGACCCAGTACTTC. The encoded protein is CASRQPGQKQETQYF.

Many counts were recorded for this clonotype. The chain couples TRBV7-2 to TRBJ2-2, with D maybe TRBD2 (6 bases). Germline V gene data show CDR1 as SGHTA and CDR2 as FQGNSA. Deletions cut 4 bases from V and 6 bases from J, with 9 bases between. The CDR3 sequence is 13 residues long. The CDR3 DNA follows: TGTGCCAGCAGCTGGGAGCGGGCCGGGGAGCTGTTTTTT. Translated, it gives CASSWERAGELFF.

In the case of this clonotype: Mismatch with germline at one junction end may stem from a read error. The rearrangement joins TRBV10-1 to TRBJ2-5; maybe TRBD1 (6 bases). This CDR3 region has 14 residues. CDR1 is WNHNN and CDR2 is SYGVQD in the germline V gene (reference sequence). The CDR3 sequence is CASSEGGAAETRYF. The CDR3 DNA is TGCGCCAGCAGTGAAGGGGGAGCGGCCGAGACCCGGTACTTC.

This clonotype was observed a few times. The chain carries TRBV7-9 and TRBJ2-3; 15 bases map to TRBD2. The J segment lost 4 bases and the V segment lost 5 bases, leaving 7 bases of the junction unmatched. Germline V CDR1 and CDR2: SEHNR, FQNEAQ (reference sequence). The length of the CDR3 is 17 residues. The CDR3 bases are TGTGCCAGCAGCCTCGGACTAGCGGGAGGGCCCTCAGATACGCAGTATTTT. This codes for CASSLGLAGGPSDTQYF. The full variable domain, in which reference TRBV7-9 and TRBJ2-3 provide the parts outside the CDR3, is DTGVSQNPRHKITKRGQNVTFRCDPISEHNRLYWYRQTLGQGPEFLTYFQNEAQLEKSRLLSDRFSAERPKGSFSTLEIQRTEQGDSAMYLCASSLGLAGGPSDTQYFGPGTRLTVL.

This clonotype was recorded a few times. This CDR3 reads CASSPYRENTGELFF. CDR3 bases: TGTGCCAGCAGCCCATACAGGGAAAACACCGGGGAGCTGTTTTTT. The chain links TRBV12-3 or TRBV12-4 to TRBJ2-2, with D maybe TRBD1 (6 bases). This CDR3 comprises 15 residues. Trimming pared 6 bases from V and 2 bases from J, leaving 13 bases between.

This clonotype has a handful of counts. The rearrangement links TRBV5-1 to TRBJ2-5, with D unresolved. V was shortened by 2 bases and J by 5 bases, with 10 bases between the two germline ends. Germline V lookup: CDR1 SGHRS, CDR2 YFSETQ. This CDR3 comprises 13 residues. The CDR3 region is CASSFKLGETQYF. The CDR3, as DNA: TGCGCCAGCAGCTTCAAACTCGGGGAGACCCAGTACTTC.

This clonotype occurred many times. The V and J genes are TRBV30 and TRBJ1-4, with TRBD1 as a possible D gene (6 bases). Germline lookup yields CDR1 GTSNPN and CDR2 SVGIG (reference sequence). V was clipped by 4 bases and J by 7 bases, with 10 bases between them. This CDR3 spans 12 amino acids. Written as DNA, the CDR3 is TGTGCCTGGAATGGAGGGGGTGAAAAACTGTTTTTT. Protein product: CAWNGGGEKLFF.

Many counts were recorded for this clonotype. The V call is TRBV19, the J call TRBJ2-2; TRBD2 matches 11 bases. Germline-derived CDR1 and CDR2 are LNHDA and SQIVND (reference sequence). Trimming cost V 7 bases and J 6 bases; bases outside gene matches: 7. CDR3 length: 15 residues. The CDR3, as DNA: TGTGCCAGTAAAGTAGCGGGAGGGCCGTCCGGGGAGCTGTTTTTT. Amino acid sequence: CASKVAGGPSGELFF.

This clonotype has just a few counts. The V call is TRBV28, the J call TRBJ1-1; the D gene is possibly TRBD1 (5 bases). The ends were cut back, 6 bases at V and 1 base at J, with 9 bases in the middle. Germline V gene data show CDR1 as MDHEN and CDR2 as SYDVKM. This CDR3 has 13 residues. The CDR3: CASRTDRNTEAFF. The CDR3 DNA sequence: TGTGCCAGCAGAACAGACAGGAACACTGAAGCTTTCTTT.

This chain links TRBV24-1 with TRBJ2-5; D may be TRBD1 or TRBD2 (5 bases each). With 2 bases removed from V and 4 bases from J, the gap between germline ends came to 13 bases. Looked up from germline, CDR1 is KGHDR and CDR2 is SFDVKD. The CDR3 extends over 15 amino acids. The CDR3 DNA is TGTGCCACCAGTGATTCGAGGGACGGAGGAGAGACCCAGTACTTC. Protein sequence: CATSDSRDGGETQYF.